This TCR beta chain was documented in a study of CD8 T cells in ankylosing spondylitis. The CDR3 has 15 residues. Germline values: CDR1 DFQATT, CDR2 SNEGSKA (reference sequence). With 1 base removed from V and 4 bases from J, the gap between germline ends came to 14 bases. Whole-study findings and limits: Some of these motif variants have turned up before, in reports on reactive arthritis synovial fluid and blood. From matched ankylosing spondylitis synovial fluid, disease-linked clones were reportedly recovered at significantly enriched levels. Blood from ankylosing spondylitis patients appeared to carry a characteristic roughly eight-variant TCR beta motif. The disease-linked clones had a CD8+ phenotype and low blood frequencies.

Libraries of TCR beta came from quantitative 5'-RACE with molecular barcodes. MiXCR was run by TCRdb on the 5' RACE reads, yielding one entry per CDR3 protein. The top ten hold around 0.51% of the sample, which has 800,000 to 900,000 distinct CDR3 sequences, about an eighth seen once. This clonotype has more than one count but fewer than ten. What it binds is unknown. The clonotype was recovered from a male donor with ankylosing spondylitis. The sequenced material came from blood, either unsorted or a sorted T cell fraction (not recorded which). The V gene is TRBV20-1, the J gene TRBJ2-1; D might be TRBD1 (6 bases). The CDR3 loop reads CSARVEAGAYNEQFF. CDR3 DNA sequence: TGCAGTGCTAGAGTCGAGGCAGGGGCATACAATGAGCAGTTCTTC.